This entry lists 23 T cell receptor beta chains sequenced from one sample in a study of OX40 agonist ivuxolimab in advanced cancers. Library generation was performed with the immunoSEQ multiplex PCR assay. TCRdb mirrors the immuneACCESS table, restricted to in-frame sequences. Some clones are absent from its copies; in checked studies, under half trace to an unresolved V gene, and the reason for the others is unknown. The sample table holds tens of thousands of clones, of which more than 75% were seen once. In total, the top ten clones hold roughly 12% of the sample. This specimen consisted of CD4+ or CD8+ T cells sorted from blood, obtained in a trial of the OX40 agonist ivuxolimab. The receptors come from an adult with an advanced solid tumor such as melanoma, head and neck, liver or kidney cancer.

The chain is built from TRBV12-2 and TRBJ2-3; the table assigns TRBD2, which was not confirmed against the DNA. TRBV12-2 is an annotated pseudogene. This CDR3 comprises 17 residues. The CDR3 coding sequence is TGTGCAAGTCGCTTAGCGTTGACTAGCGGGACGAGAGATACGCAGTATTTT. This sequence encodes CASRLALTSGTRDTQYF.

The chain links TRBV11-3 to TRBJ2-3, with 7 bases fitting TRBD2. Germline values: CDR1 SGHNT, CDR2 YENEEA. The CDR3 is made up of 15 amino acids. V trimming: 1 base; J trimming: 5 bases; junction bases outside the gene matches: 6. The CDR3, as DNA: TGTGCCAGCAGCTTAGGGGGCGGGAGAGGAGATACGCAGTATTTT. Its translation: CASSLGGGRGDTQYF.

The rearrangement links TRBV2 to TRBJ1-5, with TRBD1 matching over 7 bases. The V and J ends lost 3 bases and 1 base, in that order; junction bases with no gene match: 0. The CDR3 length is 14 residues. Germline V CDR1 and CDR2: SNHLY, FYNNEI. CDR3 coding DNA: TGTGCCAGCAGTGAGGGACAGAGCAATCAGCCCCAGCATTTT. The encoded protein is CASSEGQSNQPQHF.

The J gene is TRBJ2-7, the V gene TRBV6-5; TRBD2 matches at 7 bases. This CDR3 is built from 14 residues. The J segment lost 0 bases and the V segment lost 6 bases, leaving 5 bases of the junction unmatched. Per the germline V gene, CDR1 is MNHEY and CDR2 is SVGAGI. CDR3 sequence (DNA): TGTGCCAGCAGCCCCCTAGCGGCCTCCTACGAGCAGTACTTC. Its protein is CASSPLAASYEQYF.

V is TRBV4-1 and J is TRBJ2-7; D not certain. V shed 4 bases and J shed 2 bases, with 12 bases lying between them. CDR1 is MGHRA, CDR2 YSYEKL, per germline. The CDR3 is 14 residues long. CDR3 sequence reads: CASSPFLGPYEQYF. CDR3 nucleotides: TGCGCCAGCAGCCCCTTCTTGGGCCCCTACGAGCAGTACTTC.

The rearrangement uses TRBV2 and TRBJ1-2; 8 nucleotides align to TRBD1. V lost 8 bases to trimming and J lost 8 bases; unmatched junction nucleotides: 19. CDR3 length equals 16 residues. From germline, CDR1 is SNHLY and CDR2 FYNNEI. The CDR3 DNA reads TGTGCCAGCGGCGTCTGGGACAGGCAAGGAGGAGAAGGCTACACCTTC. It yields the protein CASGVWDRQGGEGYTF.

This clone was seen a handful of times. V and J are TRBV7-2 and TRBJ1-1; D remains unclear. CDR3 length: 14 residues. The germline V gene has CDR1 SGHTA and CDR2 FQGNSA. Deletions cut 1 base from V and 6 bases from J, with 12 bases between. The CDR3 here is CASSLVEGGAEAFF. The CDR3 DNA is TGTGCCAGCAGCTTAGTGGAGGGTGGTGCTGAAGCTTTCTTT.

The chain couples TRBV11-2 to TRBJ2-5; D is possibly TRBD2 (6 bases). The V gene's germline CDR1 is SGHAT and CDR2 FQNNGV. The germline V and J ends were trimmed by 5 bases and 2 bases, with 15 bases remaining between them. This CDR3 contains 15 residues. The CDR3 DNA sequence: TGTGCCAGCAGCGGTCTATGGCGGGATCAAGAGACCCAGTACTTC. The encoded protein is CASSGLWRDQETQYF.

This chain links TRBV5-4 with TRBJ2-3, with TRBD1 matching 7 bases. In germline, CDR1 is SGHNT, CDR2 YYREEE (reference sequence). The length of the CDR3 is 12 residues. V lost 4 bases, J lost 6 bases, and 2 bases stayed unmatched. The chain's CDR3 is CASSTRGDTQYF. For the CDR3, the DNA is TGTGCCAGCAGCACCAGGGGGGATACGCAGTATTTT.

The chain joins TRBV4-2 to TRBJ2-7; maybe TRBD1 (5 bases). V lost 0 bases and J lost 3, with 15 bases in between. The CDR3 sequence is 16 residues long. CDR1 is LGHNA and CDR2 is YNFKEQ in the germline V gene. The CDR3 loop is CASSQEFRAGNYEQYF. CDR3 nucleotides: TGTGCCAGCAGCCAAGAGTTTCGGGCAGGGAACTACGAGCAGTACTTC.

The gene calls are TRBV27 and TRBJ2-5, with D perhaps matching TRBD1 or TRBD2 (6 bases each). V lost 6 bases, J lost 5 bases, and 16 bases lay in between. This CDR3 contains 14 residues. Germline CDR1 reads MNHEY; CDR2 reads SMNVEV (reference sequence). In DNA form, the CDR3 reads TGTGCCAGCAGACTAGGGGGGACGGGGGAGACCCAGTACTTC. Encoded protein: CASRLGGTGETQYF.

The V call is TRBV7-3, the J call TRBJ2-7, with D hard to call. V was clipped by 0 bases and J by 4 bases, with 10 bases between them. Germline values: CDR1 SGHTA, CDR2 FQGTGA. CDR3 size: 14 residues. The CDR3 loop reads CASSLTAASYEQYF. The CDR3 DNA follows: TGTGCCAGCAGCTTAACGGCGGCTAGTTACGAGCAGTACTTC.

V gene TRBV7-8 combines with J gene TRBJ2-3; the D call may be TRBD1 or TRBD2 (6 bases each). CDR3 length: 17 residues. V was pared by 0 bases and J by 0 bases, with 13 bases between. CDR1 and CDR2 (germline): SGHVS, FQNEAQ. The CDR3 coding sequence is TGTGCCAGCAGCTTAGCGCGGGACAAGTCTAGCACAGATACGCAGTATTTT. Amino acid sequence: CASSLARDKSSTDTQYF.

V gene TRBV30 combines with J gene TRBJ2-7; 7 nucleotides agree with TRBD1. Germline V gene lookup returns CDR1 GTSNPN and CDR2 SVGIG (reference sequence). The CDR3 is made up of 15 amino acids. V was pared by 4 bases and J by 3 bases, with 12 bases of the junction left unmatched. For the CDR3, the DNA is TGTGCCTGGATGGATCCTAGGGGGCGGTTCTACGAGCAGTACTTC. The encoded protein is CAWMDPRGRFYEQYF.

The rearrangement links TRBV7-9 to TRBJ2-1; D not resolved. CDR1 and CDR2 (germline): SEHNR, FQNEAQ (reference sequence). The ends were cut back, 6 bases at V and 5 bases at J, with 11 bases in the middle. The CDR3 contains 13 residues. The CDR3 DNA reads TGTGCCAGCAGGCTCCAGGATCACAATGAGCAGTTCTTC. It yields the protein CASRLQDHNEQFF.

The DNA of the CDR3 is TGTGCCAGCAGCGCTCAACCGGGACAGGGTTTTAGAGAGACCCAGTACTTC. This translates into CASSAQPGQGFRETQYF. This sequence joins TRBV5-6 and TRBJ2-5; 9 nucleotides agree with TRBD1. CDR3 length: 17 amino acids. With 4 bases clipped from V and 4 bases from J, the junction kept 14 bases outside the gene matches. Germline CDR1 and CDR2: SGHDT and YYEEEE. Using reference TRBV5-6 and TRBJ2-5 for the parts outside the CDR3, the full variable domain is DAGVTQSPTHLIKTRGQQVTLRCSPKSGHDTVSWYQQALGQGPQFIFQYYEEEERQRGNFPDRFSGHQFPNYSSELNVNALLLGDSALYLCASSAQPGQGFRETQYFGPGTRLLVL.

The rearrangement joins TRBV28 to TRBJ1-2, with no clear D. V was shortened by 7 bases and J by 8 bases, with 14 bases between the two germline ends. The CDR3 is 12 amino acids. CDR1 MDHEN and CDR2 SYDVKM come from the germline V gene. This CDR3 is CASTSGSPGYTF. The CDR3 region has the DNA TGTGCCAGCACGTCTGGGTCACCAGGCTACACCTTC.

This chain joins TRBV7-9 and TRBJ2-1, with TRBD2 identical over 7 bases. The V gene's germline CDR1 is SEHNR and CDR2 FQNEAQ (reference sequence). This CDR3 spans 14 amino acids. Trimming took 5 bases from V and 7 from J; bases not matched to a gene: 8. The CDR3 spells CASSMTSRLNEQFF. CDR3 bases: TGTGCCAGCAGCATGACTAGCCGTTTGAATGAGCAGTTCTTC.

This rearrangement joins TRBV5-4 to TRBJ2-3; tentative D call: TRBD2 (5 bases). This CDR3 comprises 16 residues. Trimming left V 2 bases short and J 4 bases short, with 17 bases between. Germline values: CDR1 SGHNT, CDR2 YYREEE (reference sequence). The CDR3 bases are TGTGCCAGCAGCTTTTCCTCTCTAGCCGGGCCAGATACGCAGTATTTT. Translated: CASSFSSLAGPDTQYF.

J is TRBJ2-3 and V is TRBV7-2, with D perhaps TRBD2 (6 bases). This CDR3 spans 16 amino acids. CDR1 is SGHTA, CDR2 FQGNSA, per germline. Trimming took off 1 base at V and 6 bases at J, with 17 bases between the two ends. CDR3 bases: TGTGCCAGCAGCTTAGGAGTTATGGTCGCGGGGGATACGCAGTATTTT. Protein: CASSLGVMVAGDTQYF.

The V call is TRBV19, the J call TRBJ2-7; the match to TRBD1 covers 7 bases. The germline V gene has CDR1 LNHDA and CDR2 SQIVND (reference sequence). V lost 5 bases to trimming and J lost 0 bases; unmatched junction nucleotides: 7. The CDR3 has 15 residues. CDR3 residues: CASSAGRDSSYEQYF. The CDR3 coding sequence is TGTGCCAGTAGTGCGGGCCGGGACAGCTCCTACGAGCAGTACTTC.

The chain links TRBV19 to TRBJ2-7; D is uncertain. Germline CDR1 is LNHDA and CDR2 is SQIVND (reference sequence). V lost 3 bases, J lost 3 bases, and 18 bases lay in between. The CDR3 is 16 residues long. The CDR3 loop reads CASSIWWTADSYEQYF. The CDR3 DNA reads as TGTGCCAGTAGTATCTGGTGGACCGCTGATAGCTACGAGCAGTACTTC.

In this sample, this clone turned up a few times. The chain recombines TRBV6-5 with TRBJ2-2; maybe TRBD2 (5 bases). CDR1 MNHEY and CDR2 SVGAGI come from the germline V gene. This CDR3 region has 13 residues. V lost 6 bases and J lost 5, with 10 bases in between. The CDR3 here is CASRHSETGELFF. For the CDR3, the DNA is TGTGCCAGCAGACATAGCGAAACCGGGGAGCTGTTTTTT.